What follows are 12 T cell receptor beta chains derived from one specimen sequenced in a study of regulatory T cells in long-lasting Graves disease (dated by TCRdb to the early 2020s). To prepare the library, multiplex PCR was applied. TCRdb shows the sequencer as Illumina HiSeq 4000. TCR beta libraries were built with iRepertoire HTBI primers and Arm-PCR amplification of CDR3 regions. The public reads were reprocessed in TCRdb via fastp at Q25 and MiXCR, keeping in-frame beta chains. Each entry merges the rows of one CDR3 protein and shows their most common DNA and genes. This sample has some 500,000 distinct CDR3 sequences in its table, and approximately 13% of those were observed once. The ten largest clones add up to more than 8.5% of the sample. What the time point label conveys for this sample: newly diagnosed GD, antithyroid drugs for less than 3 months. For both TCR sequencing and RNA sequencing, RNA was extracted from PBMCs in TRIzol.

These sequences were also reported in another study, on T cells in Graves' hyperthyroidism and ophthalmopathy.

The sample here was peripheral blood mononuclear cells (PBMCs), taken at new diagnosis, from a patient treated with antithyroid drugs. These receptors came from a man younger than 40 with Graves disease. Donor details come from another sample of the same person, matched by shared clones.

This clonotype turned up a few times. This chain links TRBV12-3 or TRBV12-4 with TRBJ1-1, with D perhaps matching TRBD1 (5 bases). V was pared by 3 bases and J by 4 bases, with 9 bases between. The CDR3 contains 13 residues. In nucleotides, the CDR3 is TGTGCCAGCAGTTTTCGACAGTCCACTGAAGCTTTCTTT. Its protein is CASSFRQSTEAFF.

This clonotype was picked up a small number of times. V gene TRBV3-1 combines with J gene TRBJ2-6; the D is unclear. The CDR3 has 16 residues. Per germline, CDR1 LGHDT and CDR2 YNNKEL (reference sequence). V dropped 0 bases and J dropped 2 bases, with 8 bases sitting between them. CDR3 amino acids: CASSQDGGAGANVLTF. CDR3 sequence (DNA): TGTGCCAGCAGCCAAGATGGTGGGGCTGGGGCCAACGTCCTGACTTTC.

Comment on this clonotype: A read error may be the cause here, since a much bigger clone is one base away. The chain couples TRBV6-2 or TRBV6-3 to TRBJ2-3, with D uncertain. The length of the CDR3 is 14 residues. Germline-derived CDR1 and CDR2 are MNHEY and SVGEGT. Here the CDR3 reads CAGSSDMDSDTQYF. The CDR3 nucleotides are TGTGCCGGCAGTTCCGACATGGATTCAGATACGCAGTATTTT.

This chain links TRBV7-6 with TRBJ2-1, with 10 nucleotides matching TRBD2. CDR1 and CDR2 from the germline V gene are SGHVS and FNYEAQ. The CDR3 has 14 residues. Trimming at V came to 3 bases and at J to 9 bases, leaving 5 bases not matched to a gene. Here the CDR3 reads CASSFPAGGTEQFF. In DNA form, the CDR3 reads TGTGCCAGCAGCTTCCCAGCGGGAGGGACTGAGCAGTTCTTC.

The V call is TRBV5-1, the J call TRBJ2-1, with D possibly being TRBD2 (6 bases). The germline CDR1 and CDR2 sequences are SGHRS and YFSETQ. The ends were cut back, 5 bases at V and 9 bases at J, with 12 bases in the middle. The CDR3 is 12 residues long. CDR3 DNA sequence: TGCGCCAGCAGTGGGACTTATAGTGAGCAGTTCTTC. It codes for CASSGTYSEQFF.

This clonotype was found many times. The genes are TRBV6-5 and TRBJ2-5; 12 bases map to TRBD2. CDR3 size: 17 residues. The germline CDR1 and CDR2 sequences are MNHEY and SVGAGI. V dropped 2 bases and J dropped 7; count of bases not matched to a gene: 11. The CDR3 coding sequence is TGTGCCAGCAGTTACCTAGCGGGAGGGCCGGGGGAAGGGACCCAGTACTTC. Residues: CASSYLAGGPGEGTQYF.

CDR3 nucleotide sequence: TGTGCCAGCTCACCCCTCCAGATGTCAGACTACGAGCAGTACTTC. Amino acids: CASSPLQMSDYEQYF. The chain links TRBV18 to TRBJ2-7, with D unclear. V was cut by 3 bases and J by 3 bases, with 15 bases left in between. CDR1 is KGHSH and CDR2 is LQKENI in the germline V gene. The CDR3 is 15 amino acids.

The chain is built from TRBV4-1 and TRBJ2-3; TRBD2 matches at 9 bases. The trim removed 2 bases at V and 0 bases at J, leaving 6 bases unmatched. The CDR3 runs 17 residues. CDR1 is MGHRA, CDR2 YSYEKL, per germline. CDR3 DNA: TGCGCCAGCAGCCAAATCCTCACTAGCGGGAGCACAGATACGCAGTATTTT. Translating it yields CASSQILTSGSTDTQYF.

This clonotype was counted many times. J is TRBJ2-4 and V is TRBV27, with 7 bases fitting TRBD2. The V segment lost 2 bases and the J segment 0 bases; nucleotides outside the gene matches: 13. Per the germline V gene, CDR1 is MNHEY and CDR2 is SMNVEV (reference sequence). This CDR3 has 19 residues. CDR3 sequence (DNA): TGTGCCAGCAGTTTACGGGGGGTCGGGGGAGACCGAGCCAAAAACATTCAGTACTTC. Translating gives CASSLRGVGGDRAKNIQYF.

The chain recombines TRBV29-1 with TRBJ2-3; the D gene is possibly TRBD1 (5 bases). The CDR3 sequence is 13 residues long. Germline V gene lookup returns CDR1 SQVTM and CDR2 ANQGSEA. Trimming stripped 7 bases from V and 4 bases from J, with 15 bases between. The CDR3 DNA reads TGCAGCGGGGGCGCGTCGTCTCCAGATACGCAGTATTTT. This encodes CSGGASSPDTQYF.

V usage is TRBV20-1 and J usage is TRBJ2-5; 8 bases are a match to TRBD2. Per the germline V gene, CDR1 is DFQATT and CDR2 is SNEGSKA (reference sequence). The V and J ends lost 2 bases and 1 base, in that order; junction bases with no gene match: 6. There are 15 residues in the CDR3. The CDR3 is CSARPASGFQETQYF. The CDR3 DNA reads TGCAGTGCTAGACCGGCTAGCGGGTTCCAAGAGACCCAGTACTTC.

This clonotype was detected ten times or more. V usage is TRBV15 and J usage is TRBJ2-7; 8 nucleotides line up with TRBD1. Germline V CDR1 and CDR2: LNHNV, YYDKDF (reference sequence). This CDR3 has 14 amino acids. V was pared by 3 bases and J by 4 bases, with 5 bases of the junction left unmatched. Here the CDR3 DNA reads TGTGCCACCAGCAGGGGGGACAGGCTATACGAGCAGTACTTC. Its translation: CATSRGDRLYEQYF.